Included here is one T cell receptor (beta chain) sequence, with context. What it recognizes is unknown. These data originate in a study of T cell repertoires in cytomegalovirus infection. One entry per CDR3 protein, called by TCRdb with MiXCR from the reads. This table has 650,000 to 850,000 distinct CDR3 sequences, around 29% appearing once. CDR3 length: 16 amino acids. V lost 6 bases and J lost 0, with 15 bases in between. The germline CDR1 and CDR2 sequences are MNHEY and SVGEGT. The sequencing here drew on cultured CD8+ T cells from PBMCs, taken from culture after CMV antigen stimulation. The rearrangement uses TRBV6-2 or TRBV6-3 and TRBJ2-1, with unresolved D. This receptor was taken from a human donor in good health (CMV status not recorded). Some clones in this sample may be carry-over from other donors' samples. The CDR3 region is CASRPGRSSSYNEQFF. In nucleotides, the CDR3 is TGTGCCAGCAGGCCTGGGCGGTCGAGCTCCTACAATGAGCAGTTCTTC.